This T cell receptor (beta chain) derives from a study of shared clonotypes between healthy human individuals (dated by TCRdb to the early 2020s). About the study as a whole: A few men and a couple of women, aged 18 to 49 years, made up the cohort. Per donor, three plates each were used for CD4 naive and CD4 memory, two for CD8 naive, and one for CD8 memory. Between about 0.8 and 9.5 billion PBMCs per donor were obtained by leukapheresis. Different laboratories and diverse techniques were used to prepare libraries and sequence TCR repertoires, to increase sequencing depth and limit assay-specific biases. To estimate repertoire size and how much clonotypes are shared between individuals, the study performed deep sequencing of blood TCR repertoires from roughly five healthy adults.

Healthy HIV-negative adults with no recently reported acute infections or vaccinations were included as donors. Only Caucasian adults living in Nashville, Tennessee, USA were represented among the donors. CD4+ T cells were enriched by magnetic negative selection; naive cells were then positively selected on CD45RA, and the negative fraction formed the memory subset. Blood was collected by leukapheresis, and PBMCs were isolated by Ficoll-Histopaque density gradient centrifugation and then cryopreserved in liquid nitrogen vapor phase. Purity and quantity of every magnetically sorted T cell population were checked by analytical flow cytometry. From each sorted fraction, genomic DNA was isolated and quantified by UV absorbance on a Nanodrop 2000c. Results and caveats for the whole study, not just this receptor: Higher generation probabilities were observed for clonotypes shared by all four sorted-subset donors than for non-shared clonotypes. Sampling was restricted to blood, and TCR repertoires in tissues likely differ from the TCR repertoires found in blood. When a handful of donors were compared, the shared fraction of clonotypes was 5% to 6.5% for naive CD4, 3.5% to 4% for naive CD8, roughly 2.5% for memory CD4, and around 0.4% for memory CD8. Larger estimated clonotype richness was generally found for naive subsets than for memory subsets. Pairwise subsampling led to the expectation that sequencing depth would affect the degree of clonotype sharing among donors. Even with the large sequencing depth, rarefaction of the sorted-subset datasets indicated that sequencing was incomplete. The genetic and exposure-history diversity represented was limited by the small number of donors.

Using the deep immunoSEQ assay, multiplex PCR amplified TCR CDR3 regions from genomic DNA. Extracted genomic DNA from each cell subset was distributed evenly across all wells of several immunoSEQ 96-well plates, and each plate was treated as a replicate. Each replicate PCR for sorted subsets received about 220 ng genomic DNA, equal to tens of thousands of T cell genomes. Purified libraries were measured with a Qubit 3.0 fluorometer, size-checked on a Bioanalyzer 2100, and measured again with the KAPA Library Quantification kit. A separate single-read 150-cycle Illumina NextSeq 550 flow cell was used to sequence each immunoSEQ 96-well plate. Under the source paper's analysis protocol: Because only junctional sequences without quality scores were contained in the immunoSEQ output, filtering matching that applied to full-length reads could not be performed. Sequences were annotated with PyIR, a Python wrapper for IgBLAST v1.9, and V/J genes and CDR3 were assigned using IMGT germline references. Any read was removed if the V/J assignment was weak (E-value above 1e-6), the CDR3 was missing, or the read contained stop codons, out-of-frame junctions, or ambiguous translated residues. V3J clonotypes were defined as sequences sharing the same inferred V gene, J gene, and CDR3 amino acid sequence. The percentage overlap between two repertoires was calculated by dividing the number of shared unique clonotypes by the size of the smaller repertoire. Repertoire richness was assessed with RTK rarefaction, the Chao1 estimator, and Recon v2.1 estimates of unobserved clonotypes. OLGA was used to compute generation probabilities for all TCRbeta clonotypes that the gDNA method yielded from a few donors. TCRdb retrieved this table from immuneACCESS and kept in-frame rearrangements only. Not all clones are present; in checked studies, unresolved V genes account for under half, and no reason is known for the remainder. The DNA gave D and trimming, while V, J and clone size come from that table. The sample records roughly 2.2 million clones, approximately 95% of which are singletons. Jointly, the top ten make up under 0.45% of the sample.

Remarks on this clone: Its specific antigen is unknown. Base qualities were left out, and no much larger clone turns up one base away.

CDR1 and CDR2 (SGHRS, YFSETQ) derive from the germline V gene. The CDR3 runs 14 amino acids, cysteine and phenylalanine included. Only the CDR3 region is kept as DNA, spanning 42 bases read in frame from base 1. V drops 4 bases and J drops 2 bases, leaving 13 bases in between. This TCR was recovered from a man between 18 and 35 years old in good health. Some clones in this sample may be carry-over from other donors' samples. The rearranged chain carries TRBV5-1 and TRBJ2-7; the D gene is possibly TRBD2, with 6 bases matching. Sequencing was performed on naive CD4+ T cells from PBMCs. The cell subset or site label on this specimen signifies: CD45RA+ positively selected. The nucleotide sequence is TGCGCCAGCAGCGTCCAAGGGGAGGCCTACGAGCAGTACTTC. Translated, it reads CASSVQGEAYEQYF.